This TCR beta chain was captured by sequencing in a study of blood T cell repertoires in COVID-19. The wider study: From T cells, B-cell-depleted T cells, or PBMCs came the material, which was cDNA or gDNA.

This CDR3 is 15 amino acids long. The germline V gene has CDR1 KGHSH and CDR2 LQKENI. Trimming took off 3 bases at V and 5 bases at J, with 16 bases between the two ends. Method: immunoSEQ multiplex PCR; TCRdb's copy keeps in-frame clones and lacks some. The sample yields roughly 110,000 clones, 71% seen once. The chain joins TRBV18 to TRBJ2-5; tentative D call: TRBD1 (6 bases). The sample was peripheral blood. The sequence came from a human donor with acute or convalescent COVID-19. The donor label of this sample is uncertain. As DNA, the CDR3 is TGTGCCAGCTCACCCGGATTTGGGGGCCTCGAGACCCAGTACTTC. Translating it yields CASSPGFGGLETQYF.